This T cell receptor (beta chain) was obtained from a study of OX40 agonist ivuxolimab in advanced cancers. The method was immunoSEQ multiplex PCR; TCRdb's version includes in-frame clones alone and lacks a portion of them. The data contain 35,000 to 40,000 clones, 85% of them singletons. Trimming took 5 bases from V and 3 from J; bases not matched to a gene: 9. Germline V gene data show CDR1 as SGHRS and CDR2 as YFSETQ. This CDR3 region has 16 residues. The chain employs TRBV5-1 and TRBJ2-1; TRBD2 matches at 9 bases. The receptor's source is an adult with an advanced solid tumor such as melanoma, head and neck, liver or kidney cancer. This material consisted of CD4+ or CD8+ T cells sorted from blood, taken in a trial of the OX40 agonist ivuxolimab. The DNA for the CDR3 is TGCGCCAGCAGTCGAGGTGTAGCGGGGGACTACAATGAGCAGTTCTTC. The encoded protein is CASSRGVAGDYNEQFF.